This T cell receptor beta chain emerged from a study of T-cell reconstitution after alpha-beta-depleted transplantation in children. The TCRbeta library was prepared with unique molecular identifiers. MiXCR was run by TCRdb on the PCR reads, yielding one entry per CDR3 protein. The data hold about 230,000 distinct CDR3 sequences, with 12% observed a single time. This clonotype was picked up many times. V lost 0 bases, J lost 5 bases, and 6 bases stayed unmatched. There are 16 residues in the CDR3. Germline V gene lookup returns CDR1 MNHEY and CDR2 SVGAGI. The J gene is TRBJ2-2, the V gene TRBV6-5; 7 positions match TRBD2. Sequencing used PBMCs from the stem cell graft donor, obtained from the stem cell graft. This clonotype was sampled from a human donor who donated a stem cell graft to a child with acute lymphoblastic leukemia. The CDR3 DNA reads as TGTGCCAGCAGTTACTCGCCGAGAGCGGGGACCGGGGAGCTGTTTTTT. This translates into CASSYSPRAGTGELFF.